This T cell receptor (beta chain) was documented in a study of vaccination and CD4 T cells after COVID-19. Study background: The authors used overlapping spike peptides from SARS-CoV-2, HCoV-NL63, HCoV-OC43 and HCoV-229E to stimulate cells. Findings of the study overall: Vaccine-specific clones numbering 304 of 307 showed spike mono-reactivity in convalescent patients.

The V end was cut by 6 bases, the J end by 1 base, with 11 bases between. The CDR3 has 13 residues. Per germline, CDR1 DFQATT and CDR2 SNEGSKA (reference sequence). Treatment reported: roughly nine-day PBMC culture with coronavirus spike peptide pools or control peptides (ViraFEST assay). Prior to the COVID-19 pandemic (2011-2018), the unexposed donor's CD4+ T cells were collected. Sequencing of the DNA from cultured CD4+ T cells was carried out with the Oncomine TCR Beta short-read assay. Once CD4+ T cells had been cultured, genomic DNA was extracted from them. Each CDR3 protein gets one entry after TCRdb re-called the PCR reads with MiXCR. The table includes a few thousand distinct CDR3 sequences, approximately 40% detected once. Only a few counts were recorded for this clonotype. As yet, its antigen is unknown.

Sequencing was done on a sample of CD4+ T cells from blood, cultured in vitro. The receptor's source is a human donor in good health. V is TRBV20-1 and J is TRBJ2-3, with unresolved D. As DNA, the CDR3 is TGCAGTGCCCCTGGTAGGGGCACAGATACGCAGTATTTT. Its translation is CSAPGRGTDTQYF.